The 22 T cell receptor beta chains listed next were all sequenced from one sample in a study of CD8 T cells in Susac syndrome. After extraction with the RNeasy kit, roughly 0.45 to 1 ug of the RNA was reverse transcribed using random hexamers. MiXCR, run by TCRdb on the immunoSEQ multiplex PCR reads, gives a single entry per CDR3 protein. The sample holds roughly 220,000 distinct CDR3 sequences, less than 95% seen once. The sequencing sample was made of CD4+ T cells from PBMCs. Every receptor here comes from a human donor with Susac syndrome.

This clonotype is a singleton in its sample. The chain employs TRBV2 and TRBJ2-2, with D possibly being TRBD2 (6 bases). Trimming took 7 bases from V and 13 from J, leaving 19 bases between them. The CDR3 has 13 residues. Germline V lookup: CDR1 SNHLY, CDR2 FYNNEI. The CDR3 nucleotides read TGTGCCAGCACCCAGGGCGGGGTTGTCAGGCTGTTTTTT. Protein product: CASTQGGVVRLFF.

The rearrangement joins TRBV27 to TRBJ1-4; D gene unclear. V dropped 4 bases and J dropped 5 bases, with 14 bases sitting between them. Germline CDR1 reads MNHEY; CDR2 reads SMNVEV (reference sequence). The CDR3 is 15 residues long. The chain's CDR3 is CASSSPANPNEKLFF. In DNA form, the CDR3 reads TGTGCCAGCAGTTCCCCGGCGAACCCGAATGAAAAACTGTTTTTT.

The chain carries TRBV4-2 and TRBJ1-1; no clear D gene. The germline gives CDR1 LGHNA, CDR2 YNFKEQ. Trimming pared 0 bases from V and 4 bases from J, leaving 12 bases between. This CDR3 has 15 amino acids. CDR3 in DNA: TGTGCCAGCAGCCAAGATAGGTCCGGCGGCACTGAAGCTTTCTTT. Its translation: CASSQDRSGGTEAFF.

The chain uses TRBV20-1 and TRBJ2-1, with 11 bases lining up with TRBD1. J lost 8 bases, V lost 6 bases, and 3 bases had no gene match. This CDR3 contains 12 residues. CDR1 and CDR2 from the germline V gene are DFQATT and SNEGSKA (reference sequence). For the CDR3, the DNA is TGCAGTGCCCGGACAGGGGGCTATGAGCAGTTCTTC. As protein: CSARTGGYEQFF.

This chain links TRBV4-3 with TRBJ1-3; unclear D gene. Trimming cost V 0 bases and J 1 base, with 10 bases left between them. Germline CDR1 is LGHNA and CDR2 is YSLEER. The CDR3 runs to 16 residues. The CDR3 bases are TGCGCCAGCAGCCAAGATCTTATAGGGTCTGGAAACACCATATATTTT. Its translation: CASSQDLIGSGNTIYF.

The genes are TRBV19 and TRBJ1-5, with D uncertain. This CDR3 contains 16 residues. The V gene lost 6 bases and the J gene lost 7 bases, with 22 bases spanning the gap. Germline V lookup: CDR1 LNHDA, CDR2 SQIVND (reference sequence). The CDR3 here is CASSSPLGVRGQPQHF. DNA of the CDR3: TGTGCCAGTAGCTCCCCTCTCGGAGTTCGAGGACAGCCCCAGCATTTT. The full variable domain, its missing parts supplied by reference TRBV19 and TRBJ1-5, is DGGITQSPKYLFRKEGQNVTLSCEQNLNHDAMYWYRQDPGQGLRLIYYSQIVNDFQKGDIAEGYSVSREKKESFPLTVTSAQKNPTAFYLCASSSPLGVRGQPQHFGDGTRLSIL.

The chain has TRBV20-1 and TRBJ2-5; 8 nucleotides agree with TRBD1. V shed 3 bases, J shed 4 bases, and the junction held 4 bases outside the gene matches. The CDR3 loop spans 13 amino acids. CDR1 is DFQATT and CDR2 is SNEGSKA in the germline V gene (reference sequence). CDR3 bases: TGCAGTGCTAGCCCCAGGGGGCTAGAGACCCAGTACTTC. Residues: CSASPRGLETQYF.

This clonotype was observed a handful of times. The CDR3 DNA is TGTGCCAGCAGTCCGGGGACATACTATGGCTACACCTTC. Amino acids: CASSPGTYYGYTF. This sequence joins TRBV6-2 or TRBV6-3 and TRBJ1-2; a weak D match, TRBD1 (6 bases). In germline, CDR1 is MNHEY, CDR2 SVGEGT. V gave up 5 bases and J gave up 3 bases, with 10 bases separating them. CDR3 length: 13 residues.

This chain links TRBV30 with TRBJ2-5, with D uncertain. Germline V gene lookup returns CDR1 GTSNPN and CDR2 SVGIG (reference sequence). V lost 7 bases, J lost 5 bases, and 11 bases lay in between. The CDR3 totals 11 residues. The chain's CDR3 is CAFSVRETQYF. The CDR3 DNA sequence: TGTGCCTTTAGTGTGCGGGAGACCCAGTACTTC.

This chain uses TRBV5-4 with TRBJ1-6; maybe TRBD1 (6 bases). Germline CDR1 is SGHNT and CDR2 is YYREEE (reference sequence). V dropped 0 bases and J dropped 5 bases, with 6 bases sitting between them. The CDR3 has 14 residues. CDR3: CASSLGQDNSPLHF. As DNA, the CDR3 is TGTGCCAGCAGCTTGGGACAGGATAATTCACCCCTCCACTTT.

This clonotype has more than one count but fewer than ten. A junction boundary mismatches the germline segment, possibly from a read error. J is TRBJ1-6 and V is TRBV6-5; no firm D call. The germline CDR1 and CDR2 sequences are MNHEY and SVGAGI. The CDR3 loop spans 16 amino acids. The CDR3 nucleotides are TGTGCCAGCAGTTACTCGTCGATCAGTTATAATTCACCCCTCCATTTT. It codes for CASSYSSISYNSPLHF.

The chain has TRBV20-1 and TRBJ1-5, with no clear D. The V end was cut by 5 bases, the J end by 7 bases, with 15 bases between. The CDR3 sequence is 13 residues long. The V gene's germline CDR1 is DFQATT and CDR2 SNEGSKA (reference sequence). CDR3 protein: CSAGPTTGQPQHF. DNA for the CDR3: TGCAGTGCTGGGCCCACCACCGGCCAGCCCCAGCATTTT.

The chain uses TRBV28 and TRBJ2-7; 8 bases are a match to TRBD1. CDR3 length equals 15 residues. The J segment lost 5 bases and the V segment lost 6 bases, leaving 12 bases of the junction unmatched. CDR1 is MDHEN and CDR2 is SYDVKM in the germline V gene. CDR3 loop: CASRPRGQGGHEQYF. Written as DNA, the CDR3 is TGTGCCAGCAGGCCCCGAGGACAGGGCGGCCACGAGCAGTACTTC.

The chain recombines TRBV5-1 with TRBJ2-1; D ambiguous. CDR1 is SGHRS and CDR2 is YFSETQ in the germline V gene. V dropped 0 bases and J dropped 0 bases, with 7 bases sitting between them. The CDR3 contains 15 residues. The CDR3 coding sequence is TGCGCCAGCAGCTTGGGAGACAACTCCTACAATGAGCAGTTCTTC. Its translation is CASSLGDNSYNEQFF.

The chain is built from TRBV9 and TRBJ1-1; TRBD1 matches 7 bases. This CDR3 has 14 residues. The trim removed 3 bases at V and 3 bases at J, leaving 5 bases unmatched. The germline CDR1 and CDR2 sequences are SGDLS and YYNGEE. CDR3 amino acids: CASSALTGDTEAFF. The CDR3 DNA follows: TGTGCCAGCAGCGCCCTCACAGGGGACACTGAAGCTTTCTTT.

V usage is TRBV10-3 and J usage is TRBJ2-5, with D possibly TRBD2 on 6 matching bases. The CDR3 runs 13 residues. With 11 bases removed from V and 5 bases from J, the gap between germline ends came to 18 bases. CDR1 and CDR2 from the germline V gene are ENHRY and SYGVKD. The CDR3, as DNA: TGTGCCTCTTCTGGGGGGTCAGCGGAGACCCAGTACTTC. Protein product: CASSGGSAETQYF.

This chain connects TRBV7-2 to TRBJ1-5; 7 bases fit TRBD1. Germline CDR1 and CDR2: SGHTA and FQGNSA. CDR3 length: 14 residues. Trimming removed 6 bases from V and 7 bases from J; junction bases left unmatched: 9. The CDR3 sequence: CASSRDSWAQPQHF. DNA of the CDR3: TGTGCCAGCAGTCGGGACAGTTGGGCCCAGCCCCAGCATTTT.

The CDR3 region has the DNA TGCGCCAGCAGCTTGGCGCAGGGCTGGGACGAGCAGTACTTC. This translates into CASSLAQGWDEQYF. V usage is TRBV5-1 and J usage is TRBJ2-7; TRBD1 might be the D (5 bases). Germline lookup yields CDR1 SGHRS and CDR2 YFSETQ. Trimming removed 0 bases from V and 5 bases from J, with 12 bases in between. The CDR3 is 14 amino acids.

The chain joins TRBV20-1 to TRBJ2-5, with 7 positions matching TRBD2. The V gene's germline CDR1 is DFQATT and CDR2 SNEGSKA (reference sequence). This CDR3 contains 13 residues. The trim removed 6 bases at V and 7 bases at J, leaving 11 bases unmatched. CDR3 protein: CSAPTPGGGTQYF. CDR3 DNA sequence: TGCAGTGCCCCCACCCCGGGAGGCGGGACCCAGTACTTC.

The genes are TRBV20-1 and TRBJ1-2; D is undetermined. Germline V gene lookup returns CDR1 DFQATT and CDR2 SNEGSKA (reference sequence). The CDR3 covers 14 residues. The germline V and J ends were trimmed by 1 base and 2 bases, with 11 bases remaining between them. The CDR3 loop is CSARVGSVNYGYTF. The CDR3 DNA follows: TGCAGTGCTAGAGTGGGTAGCGTGAACTATGGCTACACCTTC.

The chain couples TRBV27 to TRBJ1-2; perhaps TRBD1 as D (5 bases). The CDR3 runs to 14 residues. In germline, CDR1 is MNHEY, CDR2 SMNVEV (reference sequence). V was clipped by 3 bases and J by 8 bases, with 16 bases between them. The CDR3 DNA sequence: TGTGCCAGCAGTTTTGGGGGGTCGCGGGGCGGCTACACCTTC. It yields the protein CASSFGGSRGGYTF.

The CDR3, as DNA: TGCAGCGTCTTGACAGGGGCAAATAGCAATCAGCCCCAGCATTTT. This translates into CSVLTGANSNQPQHF. The J gene is TRBJ1-5, the V gene TRBV29-1, with 8 bases aligning to TRBD1. Germline CDR1 is SQVTM and CDR2 is ANQGSEA. The ends lost 6 bases at V and 0 bases at J; junction bases unmatched: 7. This CDR3 is 15 amino acids long.